These 27 T cell receptor beta chains originate from one sample sequenced in a study of T cell repertoires in cytomegalovirus infection. TCRdb recomputed calls from the reads with MiXCR, one row per CDR3 protein. Of about 250,000 distinct CDR3 sequences listed, over 15% are singletons. Sequenced: CD8+ T cells from PBMCs. The receptor set was obtained from a human donor in good health (CMV status not recorded). Some clones in this sample may be carry-over from other donors' samples.

The V call is TRBV14, the J call TRBJ2-7, with D perhaps being TRBD1 or TRBD2 (5 bases each). This CDR3 comprises 16 residues. Germline V CDR1 and CDR2: SGHDN, FVKESK. V was clipped by 4 bases and J by 1 base, with 17 bases between them. CDR3 sequence (DNA): TGTGCCAGCAGCCGAGAGGGTCTAGGACAATCCTACGAGCAGTACTTC. Amino acids: CASSREGLGQSYEQYF. Based on the CDR3 plus reference TRBV14 and TRBJ2-7, the full variable domain is EAGVTQFPSHSVIEKGQTVTLRCDPISGHDNLYWYRRVMGKEIKFLLHFVKESKQDESGMPNNRFLAERTGGTYSTLKVQPAELEDSGVYFCASSREGLGQSYEQYFGPGTRLTVT.

The chain uses TRBV29-1 and TRBJ2-7, with D possibly TRBD2 on 6 matching bases. CDR3 length: 12 residues. Germline loops: CDR1 SQVTM, CDR2 ANQGSEA. Trimming took 6 bases from V and 4 from J, leaving 13 bases between them. Here the CDR3 reads CSVRGTGYEQYF. CDR3 bases: TGCAGCGTCAGAGGGACTGGATACGAGCAGTACTTC.

This clonotype was detected a few times. The chain joins TRBV12-3 or TRBV12-4 to TRBJ2-1; TRBD1 matches 10 bases. The CDR3 loop spans 13 amino acids. J gave up 5 bases and V 8 bases, and 3 bases lay outside the gene matches. CDR3: CASGQGVHNEQFF. In DNA form, the CDR3 reads TGTGCCAGCGGACAGGGGGTACACAATGAGCAGTTCTTC.

The chain joins TRBV4-1 to TRBJ1-1; 9 bases fit TRBD1. From germline, CDR1 is MGHRA and CDR2 YSYEKL. The CDR3 runs 16 residues. V lost 4 bases and J lost 5; bases outside the gene matches: 11. CDR3 region: CASSPPGTGKATEAFF. The CDR3 DNA reads as TGCGCCAGCAGCCCTCCTGGGACAGGGAAAGCGACTGAAGCTTTCTTT.

The chain links TRBV4-2 to TRBJ1-4, with a tentative D call TRBD1 (5 bases). Per the germline V gene, CDR1 is LGHNA and CDR2 is YNFKEQ. This CDR3 spans 17 amino acids. The V and J ends lost 5 bases and 5 bases respectively, with 21 bases between them. This chain's CDR3 is CASSETGGLSGNEKLFF. CDR3 DNA: TGTGCCAGCAGCGAAACCGGGGGACTTTCGGGGAATGAAAAACTGTTTTTT.

To note about this clonotype: One end of the junction does not line up with germline, which may come from a read error. The chain links TRBV6-2 or TRBV6-3 to TRBJ1-1; D call uncertain. The CDR3 covers 18 residues. The germline CDR1 and CDR2 sequences are MNHEY and SVGEGT. CDR3 residues: CASSYSSDGQILNTESFF. Here the CDR3 DNA reads TGTGCCAGCAGTTACTCCTCGGACGGGCAGATCTTGAACACTGAATCTTTCTTT.

The rearrangement uses TRBV24-1 and TRBJ2-2, with 9 positions matching TRBD1. The V and J ends lost 2 bases and 5 bases, in that order; junction bases with no gene match: 11. Germline assignment: CDR1 KGHDR and CDR2 SFDVKD. This CDR3 is built from 18 residues. The DNA of the CDR3 is TGTGCCACCAGTGATTGGGGGACAGGGTCGTGGAAAACCGGGGAGCTGTTTTTT. Translation gives CATSDWGTGSWKTGELFF.

This clonotype was recorded at least ten times. The chain is built from TRBV4-1 and TRBJ1-1; 10 bases are a match to TRBD1. The CDR3 runs to 15 residues. J lost 4 bases, V lost 3 bases, and 5 bases had no gene match. Germline assignment: CDR1 MGHRA and CDR2 YSYEKL. CDR3 coding DNA: TGCGCCAGCAGCCATGGGGACAGGGGCCTCACTGAAGCTTTCTTT. Protein: CASSHGDRGLTEAFF.

This clonotype was seen many times. V usage is TRBV19 and J usage is TRBJ2-1; D may be TRBD1 or TRBD2 (5 bases each). Between the trimmed V and J ends, which lost 3 bases and 10 bases, there was a span of 16 bases. Looked up from germline, CDR1 is LNHDA and CDR2 is SQIVND (reference sequence). The CDR3 is made up of 14 amino acids. In nucleotides, the CDR3 is TGTGCCAGTAGTATGTCGGGGCCCGCCATCGAGCAGTTCTTC. Residues: CASSMSGPAIEQFF.

A few counts support this clonotype. The rearrangement uses TRBV14 and TRBJ2-7; D perhaps matches TRBD1 (5 bases). V lost 4 bases and J 3 bases, leaving 13 bases between the germline ends. Germline V gives CDR1 SGHDN, CDR2 FVKESK. The length of the CDR3 is 14 residues. The CDR3 reads CASSPKQVDYEQYF. The CDR3 nucleotides read TGTGCCAGCAGCCCTAAACAGGTGGACTACGAGCAGTACTTC.

This clonotype was found a few times. The chain couples TRBV29-1 to TRBJ1-1; 8 bases map to TRBD1. J lost 3 bases, V lost 5 bases, and 11 bases had no gene match. CDR1 is SQVTM and CDR2 is ANQGSEA in the germline V gene. This CDR3 comprises 15 residues. The CDR3 region has the DNA TGCAGCGTTTTTGCCACAGGGGGAGGGTACACTGAAGCTTTCTTT. It yields the protein CSVFATGGGYTEAFF.

The chain joins TRBV3-1 to TRBJ2-1, with D perhaps matching TRBD2 (6 bases). The CDR3 is 14 residues long. CDR1 and CDR2 (germline): LGHDT, YNNKEL (reference sequence). Trimming removed 8 bases at V and 5 bases at J, with 16 bases between. The CDR3 DNA follows: TGTGCCAGCTGCCCGGGGGTGTCGGACAATGAGCAGTTCTTC. It yields the protein CASCPGVSDNEQFF.

At least ten counts were recorded for this clonotype. The genes are TRBV28 and TRBJ1-6; D is uncertain. The V end lost 10 bases, the J end lost 4 bases, and 17 bases lay between the germline ends. The CDR3 runs 15 residues. Germline assignment: CDR1 MDHEN and CDR2 SYDVKM. The CDR3 DNA reads TGTGCCACCCTCCCGCCGGGAGATTATAATTCACCCCTCCACTTT. Translation gives CATLPPGDYNSPLHF.

The chain is built from TRBV20-1 and TRBJ2-3; 9 positions match TRBD2. The CDR3 extends over 18 amino acids. Germline loops: CDR1 DFQATT, CDR2 SNEGSKA (reference sequence). V was clipped by 0 bases and J by 1 base; unmatched bases: 11. CDR3 in DNA: TGCAGTGCTAGAGATCCCGGGACTAGCCAAGCTCGCACAGATACGCAGTATTTT. The encoded protein is CSARDPGTSQARTDTQYF.

Only a few counts were recorded for this clonotype. The genes are TRBV6-2 or TRBV6-3 and TRBJ1-5, with D possibly TRBD1 on 6 matching bases. V was shortened by 6 bases and J by 2 bases, with 11 bases between the two germline ends. CDR1 is MNHEY, CDR2 SVGEGT, per germline. The CDR3 loop spans 14 amino acids. The CDR3, as DNA: TGTGCCAGCAGAAAACAGGGAGGCAATCAGCCCCAGCATTTT. Its translation is CASRKQGGNQPQHF.

This clonotype has a count of ten or more. The rearrangement joins TRBV11-1 to TRBJ2-1; D is ambiguous. Germline V gives CDR1 SGHAT, CDR2 FQDESV (reference sequence). This CDR3 comprises 13 residues. Trimming removed 1 base from V and 9 bases from J, with 10 bases in between. In nucleotides, the CDR3 is TGTGCCAGCAGCTTAGATTCGGTGGGTGAGCAGTTCTTC. Residues: CASSLDSVGEQFF.

V and J are TRBV6-2 or TRBV6-3 and TRBJ2-7; perhaps D is TRBD1 or TRBD2 (5 bases each). This CDR3 is built from 14 residues. CDR1 is MNHEY and CDR2 is SVGEGT in the germline V gene. V was shortened by 3 bases and J by 6 bases, with 15 bases between the two germline ends. CDR3 coding DNA: TGTGCCAGCAGTTATTTGGGGACCCAGCTCGAGCAGTACTTC. Its protein product is CASSYLGTQLEQYF.

This clonotype was counted at least ten times. This sequence joins TRBV7-2 and TRBJ2-1; 8 bases align to TRBD2. Germline assignment: CDR1 SGHTA and CDR2 FQGNSA. The junction had 0 bases not matched to a gene; V was cut back by 3 bases and J by 2 bases. The CDR3 has 14 residues. This CDR3 is CASSFGGAYNEQFF. Here the CDR3 DNA reads TGTGCCAGCAGCTTCGGGGGGGCCTACAATGAGCAGTTCTTC.

This chain joins TRBV15 and TRBJ2-2; D might be TRBD1 (6 bases). Germline V gene lookup returns CDR1 LNHNV and CDR2 YYDKDF (reference sequence). The CDR3 loop spans 14 amino acids. The V and J ends lost 4 bases and 6 bases respectively, with 12 bases between them. The CDR3 nucleotides read TGTGCCACCAGCAAACAGGGTGACGCCGGGGAGCTGTTTTTT. Protein: CATSKQGDAGELFF.

This clonotype was seen at least ten times. This chain joins TRBV2 and TRBJ2-3; D may correspond to TRBD1 or TRBD2 (5 bases each). Trimming shortened V by 1 base and J by 6 bases, and 23 bases separated the two germline ends. This CDR3 region has 18 residues. Per the germline V gene, CDR1 is SNHLY and CDR2 is FYNNEI. This CDR3 is CASSEGDPKNFNGDTQYF. Written as DNA, the CDR3 is TGTGCCAGCAGTGAAGGGGACCCGAAAAATTTTAATGGGGATACGCAGTATTTT.

This clonotype appeared a few times. The chain employs TRBV6-4 and TRBJ1-1, with D hard to call. This CDR3 has 13 residues. Per germline, CDR1 MRHNA and CDR2 SNTAGT. V lost 3 bases and J lost 2, with 7 bases in between. CDR3 loop: CASSETSNTEAFF. DNA for the CDR3: TGTGCCAGCAGTGAAACGTCTAACACTGAAGCTTTCTTT.

This clonotype has more than one count but fewer than ten. The V call is TRBV5-5, the J call TRBJ2-7; D is unclear. Trimming shortened V by 4 bases and J by 4 bases, and 12 bases separated the two germline ends. Germline CDR1 SGHKS, CDR2 YYEKEE (reference sequence). CDR3 length: 13 amino acids. The chain's CDR3 is CASSDESFYEQYF. As DNA, the CDR3 is TGTGCCAGCAGCGACGAGAGTTTTTACGAGCAGTACTTC.

This clonotype was found a few times. The V gene is TRBV12-5, the J gene TRBJ2-2; D perhaps matches TRBD1 (6 bases). The ends were cut back, 4 bases at V and 6 bases at J, with 6 bases in the middle. Germline values: CDR1 LGHNT, CDR2 FRNRAP. The CDR3 runs to 12 residues. The CDR3: CASGWGPGELFF. The CDR3 bases are TGTGCTAGTGGTTGGGGGCCCGGGGAGCTGTTTTTT.

This clonotype was found many times. J is TRBJ2-1 and V is TRBV12-5, with a weak D call TRBD2 (7 bases). The ends were cut back, 3 bases at V and 2 bases at J, with 11 bases in the middle. From germline, CDR1 is LGHNT and CDR2 FRNRAP. The CDR3 length is 15 residues. The CDR3 region is CASGFEGGPYNEQFF. The CDR3 region has the DNA TGTGCTAGTGGTTTCGAGGGGGGGCCCTACAATGAGCAGTTCTTC. Full variable domain (outside the CDR3, taken from reference TRBV12-5 and TRBJ2-1): DARVTQTPRHKVTEMGQEVTMRCQPILGHNTVFWYRQTMMQGLELLAYFRNRAPLDDSGMPKDRFSAEMPDATLATLKIQPSEPRDSAVYFCASGFEGGPYNEQFFGPGTRLTVL.

This clonotype was detected only a few times. The chain couples TRBV7-6 to TRBJ2-2, with a weak D call TRBD1 (5 bases). The germline V gene has CDR1 SGHVS and CDR2 FNYEAQ. Trimming left V 6 bases short and J 1 base short, with 24 bases between. The CDR3 consists of 19 residues. CDR3 loop: CASSLEDTRIFLNTGELFF. The CDR3 DNA follows: TGTGCCAGCAGTCTTGAGGACACCCGCATATTTTTGAACACCGGGGAGCTGTTTTTT.

A word on this clonotype: Being one base from a much bigger clone, this may be a read error. The CDR3 bases are TGTGCCAGCAGTTTAAGGGGACTACCGAACACCGGGGAGCTGTTTTTT. This codes for CASSLRGLPNTGELFF. The chain has TRBV28 and TRBJ2-2, with 7 bases identical to TRBD2. The germline gives CDR1 MDHEN, CDR2 SYDVKM. The CDR3 runs 16 residues. Trimming removed 2 bases from V and 0 bases from J; junction bases left unmatched: 3.

This clonotype has ten or more counts. The chain has TRBV7-8 and TRBJ2-1, with D tentatively TRBD1 (6 bases). Germline CDR1 SGHVS, CDR2 FQNEAQ. This CDR3 region has 19 residues. V gave up 3 bases and J gave up 1 base, with 22 bases separating them. CDR3 DNA sequence: TGTGCCAGCAGCTTGGACTTGGACAGTGCCGCGAGTTCCTACAATGAGCAGTTCTTC. This encodes CASSLDLDSAASSYNEQFF.